The 16 T cell receptor beta chains below all came from one sample that was sequenced in a study of shared clonotypes between healthy human individuals. The assay was immunoSEQ multiplex PCR, and TCRdb's table has in-frame clones only and misses some. In the table there are under 2.5 million clones, around 90% of which are singletons. The sample was naive CD4+ T cells from PBMCs. The subset: CD45RA+ positively selected. The source is a young man in good health. Some clones in this sample may be carry-over from other donors' samples.

The chain carries TRBV6-6 and TRBJ2-1, with TRBD2 identical over 9 bases. This CDR3 spans 15 amino acids. With 4 bases clipped from V and 5 bases from J, the junction kept 6 bases outside the gene matches. Germline CDR1 reads MNHNY; CDR2 reads SVGAGI (reference sequence). The CDR3 DNA reads TGTGCCAGCAGTTTTAGCGGGAGAGGTCACAATGAGCAGTTCTTC. The encoded protein is CASSFSGRGHNEQFF.

V is TRBV2 and J is TRBJ2-7; TRBD2 is a possible D gene (6 bases). The V gene's germline CDR1 is SNHLY and CDR2 FYNNEI. The CDR3 is 15 amino acids. V shed 7 bases and J shed 0 bases, with 16 bases lying between them. DNA of the CDR3: TGTGCCAGCAAACCGACTAGTATTGGCTCCTACGAGCAGTACTTC. This sequence encodes CASKPTSIGSYEQYF. The full variable domain, its missing parts supplied by reference TRBV2 and TRBJ2-7, is EPEVTQTPSHQVTQMGQEVILRCVPISNHLYFYWYRQILGQKVEFLVSFYNNEISEKSEIFDDQFSVERPDGSNFTLKIRSTKLEDSAMYFCASKPTSIGSYEQYFGPGTRLTVT.

The CDR3 protein is CASSNGQSTEAFF. CDR3 nucleotides: TGTGCCAGCAGCAACGGACAGAGCACTGAAGCTTTCTTT. The V and J genes are TRBV6-6 and TRBJ1-1; D perhaps matches TRBD1 (6 bases). Trimming shortened V by 6 bases and J by 4 bases, and 12 bases separated the two germline ends. CDR1 is MNHNY, CDR2 SVGAGI, per germline (reference sequence). The CDR3 is 13 amino acids.

In this sample, this clone turned up once. The V call is TRBV30, the J call TRBJ2-7, with 8 positions matching TRBD2. Germline-derived CDR1 and CDR2 are GTSNPN and SVGIG (reference sequence). This CDR3 contains 13 residues. After removal of 5 bases from V and 1 base from J, the junction contained 4 bases not matched to a gene. The CDR3 DNA follows: TGTGCCTGGGGGCGGGAGGTTTCCTACGAGCAGTACTTC. Translating gives CAWGREVSYEQYF.

The chain is built from TRBV10-3 and TRBJ2-5; 9 bases match TRBD1. J lost 5 bases, V lost 6 bases, and 4 bases had no gene match. From germline, CDR1 is ENHRY and CDR2 SYGVKD. The CDR3 runs 13 residues. The CDR3 DNA sequence: TGTGCCATCAGCTGGACAGGGGATGAGACCCAGTACTTC. This gives the protein CAISWTGDETQYF.

The chain carries TRBV15 and TRBJ2-7, with TRBD1 matching over 10 bases. Trimming removed 3 bases from V and 6 bases from J; junction bases left unmatched: 5. CDR1 is LNHNV, CDR2 YYDKDF, per germline (reference sequence). The CDR3 length is 14 residues. The DNA for the CDR3 is TGTGCCACCAGCAGGGGACAGGGGCGTCGCGAGCAGTACTTC. It translates to CATSRGQGRREQYF.

The chain uses TRBV7-8 and TRBJ2-1, with 7 bases lining up with TRBD2. V lost 0 bases and J lost 1; bases outside the gene matches: 12. This CDR3 comprises 19 residues. CDR1 and CDR2 (germline): SGHVS, FQNEAQ. The CDR3 is CASSLATIAGRRSYNEQFF. CDR3 nucleotide sequence: TGTGCCAGCAGCTTAGCGACAATCGCCGGGAGGAGGTCCTACAATGAGCAGTTCTTC.

The rearrangement links TRBV29-1 to TRBJ2-7; D is perhaps TRBD1 (6 bases). The CDR3 runs 11 residues. Trimming removed 6 bases at V and 6 bases at J, with 12 bases between. Germline lookup yields CDR1 SQVTM and CDR2 ANQGSEA. DNA of the CDR3: TGCAGCGTGTACAGGGAGAGCGAGCAGTACTTC. It translates to CSVYRESEQYF.

V gene TRBV5-1 combines with J gene TRBJ2-5; 8 bases match TRBD1. The J segment lost 5 bases and the V segment lost 3 bases, leaving 9 bases of the junction unmatched. In germline, CDR1 is SGHRS, CDR2 YFSETQ. This CDR3 has 15 amino acids. The CDR3 DNA is TGCGCCAGCAGCTGGACCAGGGGGCCCCTGGAGACCCAGTACTTC. Translated, it gives CASSWTRGPLETQYF. Full variable domain (remainder filled in from reference TRBV5-1 and TRBJ2-5): KAGVTQTPRYLIKTRGQQVTLSCSPISGHRSVSWYQQTPGQGLQFLFEYFSETQRNKGNFPGRFSGRQFSNSRSEMNVSTLELGDSALYLCASSWTRGPLETQYFGPGTRLLVL.

The V call is TRBV4-3, the J call TRBJ2-2, with 7 bases that match TRBD1. V gave up 0 bases and J gave up 3 bases; unmatched junction bases: 7. Looked up from germline, CDR1 is LGHNA and CDR2 is YSLEER. The CDR3 sequence is 17 residues long. This CDR3 is CASSQDPTGQYTGELFF. CDR3 coding DNA: TGCGCCAGCAGCCAAGATCCTACGGGACAGTACACCGGGGAGCTGTTTTTT.

The chain uses TRBV6-5 and TRBJ2-7; no reliable D call. The CDR3 has 10 amino acids. Looked up from germline, CDR1 is MNHEY and CDR2 is SVGAGI. Trimming stripped 11 bases from V and 4 bases from J, with 9 bases between. The DNA of the CDR3 is TGTGCCGTCGAGTTGTACGAGCAGTACTTC. Protein: CAVELYEQYF.

V usage is TRBV10-1 and J usage is TRBJ2-7, with TRBD1 matching 8 bases. V was pared by 3 bases and J by 4 bases, with 2 bases of the junction left unmatched. The CDR3 totals 13 residues. Germline assignment: CDR1 WNHNN and CDR2 SYGVQD (reference sequence). In DNA form, the CDR3 reads TGCGCCAGCAGTGACGGGGACAGGTACGAGCAGTACTTC. This codes for CASSDGDRYEQYF.

This rearrangement joins TRBV7-2 to TRBJ1-4; 9 bases line up with TRBD1. Germline CDR1 reads SGHTA; CDR2 reads FQGNSA. The CDR3 spans 14 residues. With V trimmed by 4 bases and J by 8 bases, 5 bases remained unmatched. The CDR3 DNA sequence: TGTGCCAGCAGCTCACAGGGGGCAAGAGAAAAACTGTTTTTT. Translation gives CASSSQGAREKLFF. The whole variable domain, remainder taken from reference TRBV7-2 and TRBJ1-4, is GAGVSQSPSNKVTEKGKDVELRCDPISGHTALYWYRQSLGQGLEFLIYFQGNSAPDKSGLPSDRFSAERTGGSVSTLTIQRTQQEDSAVYLCASSSQGAREKLFFGSGTQLSVL.

The chain joins TRBV27 to TRBJ2-7; D possibly uses TRBD1 or TRBD2 (5 bases each). Per germline, CDR1 MNHEY and CDR2 SMNVEV (reference sequence). This CDR3 has 14 residues. The V and J ends lost 4 bases and 7 bases respectively, with 17 bases between them. CDR3 nucleotide sequence: TGTGCCAGCAGTTCCCTGGGGCTAGGCGGGGAGCAGTACTTC. Residues: CASSSLGLGGEQYF.

The rearrangement links TRBV19 to TRBJ1-4, with 10 bases lining up with TRBD1. The germline V gene encodes CDR1 LNHDA and CDR2 SQIVND (reference sequence). The ends lost 0 bases at V and 8 bases at J; junction bases unmatched: 6. The CDR3 has 16 amino acids. The CDR3 DNA follows: TGTGCCAGTAGTATAGATTGGACAGGGGGGAAGGAAAAACTGTTTTTT. It yields the protein CASSIDWTGGKEKLFF.

The V gene is TRBV7-8, the J gene TRBJ1-1, with no clear D. This CDR3 is 12 amino acids long. V gave up 4 bases and J gave up 4 bases, with 7 bases separating them. In germline, CDR1 is SGHVS, CDR2 FQNEAQ. The CDR3 protein is CASSSGSTEAFF. Here the CDR3 DNA reads TGTGCCAGCAGCTCCGGGAGCACTGAAGCTTTCTTT.